A single sample is the source of the 27 T cell receptor beta chains below, sequenced in a study of blood T cell repertoires in COVID-19 (dated by TCRdb to about 2020). The library was obtained by the immunoSEQ multiplex PCR assay. TCRdb re-hosts the immuneACCESS table, in-frame sequences only. Its copies lack some clones; in the studies checked, an unresolved V gene accounts for under half of them, and the cause for the rest is not known. Here the sample has around 50,000 clones; approximately 83% occur a single time. Approximately 10% of the sample is in the top ten clones. Sequenced material: peripheral blood. These receptor sequences come from an older man with COVID-19, enrolled during active disease.

The chain has TRBV7-2 and TRBJ2-5; 10 bases agree with TRBD1. The CDR3 has 16 amino acids. J gave up 5 bases and V 3 bases, and 9 bases lay outside the gene matches. In germline, CDR1 is SGHTA, CDR2 FQGNSA. This CDR3 reads CASSFGTGERTETQYF. The CDR3 region has the DNA TGTGCCAGCAGCTTTGGGACAGGGGAACGTACGGAGACCCAGTACTTC.

The V call is TRBV5-4, the J call TRBJ2-3; TRBD1 aligns across 9 bases. The ends lost 2 bases at V and 0 bases at J; junction bases unmatched: 10. The CDR3 totals 18 residues. In germline, CDR1 is SGHNT, CDR2 YYREEE (reference sequence). CDR3: CASSLLGTGGSSTDTQYF. The CDR3 DNA follows: TGTGCCAGCAGCTTATTAGGCACAGGGGGCTCCAGCACAGATACGCAGTATTTT.

The chain combines TRBV19 with TRBJ1-5; maybe TRBD1 (6 bases). Germline values: CDR1 LNHDA, CDR2 SQIVND (reference sequence). The CDR3 loop spans 14 amino acids. Trimming removed 8 bases from V and 0 bases from J, with 11 bases in between. The CDR3: CASGDIYSNQPQHF. The CDR3 DNA is TGTGCCAGTGGGGACATCTATAGCAATCAGCCCCAGCATTTT.

Here the CDR3 reads CATAPAVNTEAFF. In nucleotides, the CDR3 is TGTGCCACCGCCCCCGCAGTGAACACTGAAGCTTTCTTT. The V and J genes are TRBV27 and TRBJ1-1; D remains unclear. V was clipped by 10 bases and J by 0 bases, with 12 bases between them. Germline lookup yields CDR1 MNHEY and CDR2 SMNVEV (reference sequence). This CDR3 spans 13 amino acids.

The chain employs TRBV5-5 and TRBJ2-3; 9 nucleotides line up with TRBD1. The CDR3 is 15 residues long. CDR1 and CDR2 (germline): SGHKS, YYEKEE (reference sequence). After removal of 4 bases from V and 0 bases from J, the junction contained 3 bases not matched to a gene. The CDR3 spells CASSRTGDSTDTQYF. The DNA for the CDR3 is TGTGCCAGCAGCCGGACAGGGGATAGCACAGATACGCAGTATTTT.

The V gene is TRBV6-5, the J gene TRBJ1-1; D remains unclear. Germline V gene lookup returns CDR1 MNHEY and CDR2 SVGAGI. The CDR3 sequence is 15 residues long. Trimming cost V 0 bases and J 2 bases, with 10 bases left between them. The CDR3 DNA is TGTGCCAGCAGTTACTCGAGGCACTCCAACACTGAAGCTTTCTTT. It is translated as CASSYSRHSNTEAFF.

The CDR3 DNA reads as TGTGCCAGCAGCCCGCTACTGACAGGGGAGCGGGTGACCCAGTACTTC. Translated, it gives CASSPLLTGERVTQYF. The gene calls are TRBV14 and TRBJ2-5, with 8 bases aligning to TRBD1. This CDR3 has 16 amino acids. The germline V gene encodes CDR1 SGHDN and CDR2 FVKESK. Trimming removed 4 bases from V and 7 bases from J; junction bases left unmatched: 14. Variable domain in full (rest from reference TRBV14 and TRBJ2-5): EAGVTQFPSHSVIEKGQTVTLRCDPISGHDNLYWYRRVMGKEIKFLLHFVKESKQDESGMPNNRFLAERTGGTYSTLKVQPAELEDSGVYFCASSPLLTGERVTQYFGPGTRLLVL.

The chain combines TRBV10-2 with TRBJ2-7; 9 nucleotides match TRBD1. Germline values: CDR1 WSHSY, CDR2 SAAADI. The CDR3 spans 13 residues. Losses at the gene ends were 8 bases for V and 5 bases for J; bases not matched to a gene: 7. The CDR3, as DNA: TGCGCCAGCCGGGGACAGGGAGGCCACGAGCAGTACTTC. Amino acid sequence: CASRGQGGHEQYF.

The chain carries TRBV19 and TRBJ1-2, with 7 bases matching TRBD1. From germline, CDR1 is LNHDA and CDR2 SQIVND (reference sequence). V dropped 7 bases and J dropped 4; count of bases not matched to a gene: 9. This CDR3 spans 14 amino acids. The CDR3 sequence: CASTLSTGSYGYTF. The CDR3 nucleotides are TGTGCCAGTACCCTCTCGACAGGGAGCTATGGCTACACCTTC. Full variable domain (outside the CDR3, taken from reference TRBV19 and TRBJ1-2): DGGITQSPKYLFRKEGQNVTLSCEQNLNHDAMYWYRQDPGQGLRLIYYSQIVNDFQKGDIAEGYSVSREKKESFPLTVTSAQKNPTAFYLCASTLSTGSYGYTFGSGTRLTVV.

Regarding this clone: An end of the junction differs from the germline gene, which may be a read error. At the DNA level, this CDR3 is encoded by other sequences in the same sample as well. The genes are TRBV28 and TRBJ1-5; no firm D call. The germline V gene has CDR1 MDHEN and CDR2 SYDVKM. The CDR3 is 13 amino acids. The CDR3 nucleotides are TGTGCCAGCAGTTTAGGTAGCTATCAGCCCCAGCATTTT. Its translation: CASSLGSYQPQHF. The full variable domain, its missing parts supplied by reference TRBV28 and TRBJ1-5, is DVKVTQSSRYLVKRTGEKVFLECVQDMDHENMFWYRQDPGLGLRLIYFSYDVKMKEKGDIPEGYSVSREKKERFSLILESASTNQTSMYLCASSLGSYQPQHFGDGTRLSIL.

The chain joins TRBV5-1 to TRBJ1-4; 12 bases map to TRBD1. CDR3 length: 17 residues. The ends lost 4 bases at V and 8 bases at J; junction bases unmatched: 12. The germline gives CDR1 SGHRS, CDR2 YFSETQ. The CDR3 spells CASSPGTGGAGGEKLFF. The CDR3 DNA is TGCGCCAGCAGCCCCGGGACAGGGGGCGCGGGTGGGGAAAAACTGTTTTTT.

This clone showed up just once. The chain couples TRBV20-1 to TRBJ2-7, with D hard to call. The ends were cut back, 0 bases at V and 6 bases at J, with 6 bases in the middle. The germline V gene encodes CDR1 DFQATT and CDR2 SNEGSKA (reference sequence). This CDR3 comprises 11 residues. CDR3 sequence reads: CSARDLSEQYF. In DNA, the CDR3 is TGCAGTGCTAGAGATCTGAGCGAGCAGTACTTC.

The J gene is TRBJ2-5, the V gene TRBV5-1, with D unresolved. The germline gives CDR1 SGHRS, CDR2 YFSETQ. Trimming pared 5 bases from V and 5 bases from J, leaving 7 bases between. The CDR3 consists of 11 residues. The CDR3 DNA sequence: TGCGCCAGCAGGTCACTGGAGACCCAGTACTTC. As protein: CASRSLETQYF. Full variable domain (rest looked up from reference TRBV5-1 and TRBJ2-5): KAGVTQTPRYLIKTRGQQVTLSCSPISGHRSVSWYQQTPGQGLQFLFEYFSETQRNKGNFPGRFSGRQFSNSRSEMNVSTLELGDSALYLCASRSLETQYFGPGTRLLVL.

The chain recombines TRBV5-1 with TRBJ1-2; D is ambiguous. Deletions cut 4 bases from V and 0 bases from J, with 10 bases between. The V gene's germline CDR1 is SGHRS and CDR2 YFSETQ. CDR3 length: 14 amino acids. In DNA, the CDR3 is TGCGCCAGCAGCCCGGAGGCAGCTAACTATGGCTACACCTTC. Protein sequence: CASSPEAANYGYTF.

J is TRBJ1-2 and V is TRBV28; D is ambiguous. This CDR3 spans 15 amino acids. Trimming left V 1 base short and J 8 bases short, with 17 bases between. The germline CDR1 and CDR2 sequences are MDHEN and SYDVKM. CDR3 sequence (DNA): TGTGCCAGCAGTTTATCCTCGGACGGAGGTGGCGGCTACACCTTC. Encoded protein: CASSLSSDGGGGYTF.

This clone appeared once. The chain employs TRBV18 and TRBJ2-7, with TRBD2 identical over 10 bases. Trimming took 4 bases from V and 3 from J; bases not matched to a gene: 12. This CDR3 region has 17 residues. Germline CDR1 KGHSH, CDR2 LQKENI. The DNA for the CDR3 is TGTGCCAGCTCACTGAGCCTTACTAGCGGGGCCCACTACGAGCAGTACGTC. Its translation is CASSLSLTSGAHYEQYV.

This clone was detected only a few times. The chain recombines TRBV5-1 with TRBJ1-4; 7 bases map to TRBD1. Germline V gene sequence: CDR1 SGHRS, CDR2 YFSETQ. V shed 3 bases and J 4 bases; nucleotides not matched to a gene: 3. This CDR3 spans 14 amino acids. The CDR3 bases are TGCGCCAGCAGCTCGGGACAGCTTAATGAAAAACTGTTTTTT. Translation gives CASSSGQLNEKLFF.

The rearrangement links TRBV7-9 to TRBJ1-5; 8 positions match TRBD1. Germline V gene lookup returns CDR1 SEHNR and CDR2 FQNEAQ (reference sequence). V trimming: 5 bases; J trimming: 2 bases; junction bases outside the gene matches: 2. The CDR3 length is 14 residues. Here the CDR3 reads CASSKTGGNQPQHF. The DNA for the CDR3 is TGTGCCAGCAGCAAGACAGGGGGCAATCAGCCCCAGCATTTT.

This sequence joins TRBV5-6 and TRBJ2-1, with 7 bases matching TRBD1. Germline V gives CDR1 SGHDT, CDR2 YYEEEE. CDR3 length: 16 residues. With V trimmed by 2 bases and J by 0 bases, 5 bases remained unmatched. CDR3 in amino acids: CASSLRQGGSYNEQFF. CDR3 DNA: TGTGCCAGCAGCTTACGACAGGGCGGCTCCTACAATGAGCAGTTCTTC.

The rearrangement uses TRBV7-9 and TRBJ2-1, with 11 bases that match TRBD2. V gave up 4 bases and J gave up 16 bases; unmatched junction bases: 12. The CDR3 covers 14 residues. CDR1 and CDR2 (germline): SEHNR, FQNEAQ (reference sequence). This chain's CDR3 is CASSYRGGSGGAFF. The DNA of the CDR3 is TGTGCCAGCAGCTACCGGGGTGGTAGCGGGGGGGCCTTCTTC.

The rearrangement joins TRBV12-3 or TRBV12-4 to TRBJ2-5; D may be TRBD2 (5 bases). This CDR3 spans 13 amino acids. V was trimmed by 3 bases and J by 4 bases, leaving 9 bases between them. CDR3 sequence: CASSFGNRETQYF. In nucleotides, the CDR3 is TGTGCCAGCAGTTTCGGGAATCGAGAGACCCAGTACTTC.

The rearrangement uses TRBV7-9 and TRBJ2-3; 7 nucleotides agree with TRBD1. The CDR3 loop spans 15 amino acids. Germline CDR1 and CDR2: SEHNR and FQNEAQ (reference sequence). V gave up 5 bases and J gave up 0 bases; unmatched junction bases: 5. CDR3 protein: CASSRDRASTDTQYF. Written as DNA, the CDR3 is TGTGCCAGCAGCCGAGACAGGGCTAGCACAGATACGCAGTATTTT.

J is TRBJ1-5 and V is TRBV5-1; 8 bases agree with TRBD1. V dropped 0 bases and J dropped 5; count of bases not matched to a gene: 1. The CDR3 has 14 residues. Germline CDR1 and CDR2: SGHRS and YFSETQ. In DNA form, the CDR3 reads TGCGCCAGCAGCTTGGACAGGGGGGATCAGCCCCAGCATTTT. Translation gives CASSLDRGDQPQHF.

The chain couples TRBV24-1 to TRBJ1-2; D might be TRBD1 (5 bases). Germline V CDR1 and CDR2: KGHDR, SFDVKD. The CDR3 is 17 amino acids. V lost 5 bases, J lost 4 bases, and 22 bases lay in between. The CDR3 coding sequence is TGTGCCACCAGTGGCGGGGCAGGAACCCAAGACTTCTATGGCTACACCTTC. This sequence encodes CATSGGAGTQDFYGYTF.

The count of this clone is one. This chain joins TRBV7-2 and TRBJ1-2; D call uncertain. The CDR3 loop spans 15 amino acids. From germline, CDR1 is SGHTA and CDR2 FQGNSA. V shed 1 base and J shed 1 base, with 10 bases lying between them. CDR3 sequence: CASSLGAEDNYGYTF. For the CDR3, the DNA is TGTGCCAGCAGCTTAGGCGCAGAGGATAACTATGGCTACACCTTC.

V usage is TRBV19 and J usage is TRBJ1-1; 12 nucleotides match TRBD1. The trim removed 3 bases at V and 4 bases at J, leaving 6 bases unmatched. Per germline, CDR1 LNHDA and CDR2 SQIVND (reference sequence). The CDR3 is 16 amino acids. The CDR3 DNA reads as TGTGCCAGTAGTATCCGGGACAGGGGGCCGAGCACTGAAGCTTTCTTT. Its translation is CASSIRDRGPSTEAFF.

CDR3 DNA: TGTGCCACCAGCAGAGATTTGCTCACAGGGGGGACCGGCTACACCTTC. Translating gives CATSRDLLTGGTGYTF. The chain couples TRBV15 to TRBJ1-2, with 8 bases matching TRBD1. The CDR3 length is 16 residues. CDR1 is LNHNV, CDR2 YYDKDF, per germline (reference sequence). Unmatched junction bases numbered 11, after V lost 0 bases and J lost 8 bases.